Sequencing of this T cell receptor (beta chain) was carried out in a study of CD8+CD57+ T cells in acquired aplastic anemia. At the level of the study: The study obtained an average of approximately 3 ug of DNA from sorted CD4+ and CD8+ cells. Reads per healthy sample averaged approximately 9.9 million (CD4+) and 11.0 million (CD8+).

This clonotype was detected ten times or more. As yet, its antigen is unknown. Study observations and caveats: Comparison of patients with controls identified around 30 shared CD8+ CDR3 sequences. Between the patient and control groups, CD8+ Simpson's diversity did not differ significantly.

According to the study, genomic DNA was the template for TCR beta VDJ and CDR3 profiling. TCRdb ran MiXCR on the reads and lists one entry per CDR3 protein. Of a few hundred thousand distinct CDR3 sequences listed, over 60% are singletons. This CDR3 is built from 13 residues. CDR1 is SGHRS and CDR2 is YFSETQ in the germline V gene. Trimming stripped 4 bases from V and 2 bases from J, with 10 bases between. The rearrangement joins TRBV5-1 to TRBJ2-7; D call uncertain. The material sequenced was sorted CD4+, CD8+, or CD8+CD57+ T cells (not recorded which) from PBMCs. This receptor was obtained from a human donor in good health. CDR3 coding DNA: TGCGCCAGCAGCCTTAGAGACCCCTACGAGCAGTACTTC. It translates to CASSLRDPYEQYF.